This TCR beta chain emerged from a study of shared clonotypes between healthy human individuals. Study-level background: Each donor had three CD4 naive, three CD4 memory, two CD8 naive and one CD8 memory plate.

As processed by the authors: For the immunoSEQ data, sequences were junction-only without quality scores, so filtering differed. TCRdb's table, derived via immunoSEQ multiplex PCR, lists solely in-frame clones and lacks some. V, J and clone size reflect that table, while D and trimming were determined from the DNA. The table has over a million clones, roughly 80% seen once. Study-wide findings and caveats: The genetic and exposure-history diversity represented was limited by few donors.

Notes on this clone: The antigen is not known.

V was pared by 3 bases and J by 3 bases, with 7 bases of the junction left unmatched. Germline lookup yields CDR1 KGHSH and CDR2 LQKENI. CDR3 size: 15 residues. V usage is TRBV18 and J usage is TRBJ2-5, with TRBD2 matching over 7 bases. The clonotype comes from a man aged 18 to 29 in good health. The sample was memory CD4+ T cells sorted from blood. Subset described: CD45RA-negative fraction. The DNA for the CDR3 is TGTGCCAGCTCACCCGGTCAAGCGGGGAAAGAGACCCAGTACTTC. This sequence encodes CASSPGQAGKETQYF.